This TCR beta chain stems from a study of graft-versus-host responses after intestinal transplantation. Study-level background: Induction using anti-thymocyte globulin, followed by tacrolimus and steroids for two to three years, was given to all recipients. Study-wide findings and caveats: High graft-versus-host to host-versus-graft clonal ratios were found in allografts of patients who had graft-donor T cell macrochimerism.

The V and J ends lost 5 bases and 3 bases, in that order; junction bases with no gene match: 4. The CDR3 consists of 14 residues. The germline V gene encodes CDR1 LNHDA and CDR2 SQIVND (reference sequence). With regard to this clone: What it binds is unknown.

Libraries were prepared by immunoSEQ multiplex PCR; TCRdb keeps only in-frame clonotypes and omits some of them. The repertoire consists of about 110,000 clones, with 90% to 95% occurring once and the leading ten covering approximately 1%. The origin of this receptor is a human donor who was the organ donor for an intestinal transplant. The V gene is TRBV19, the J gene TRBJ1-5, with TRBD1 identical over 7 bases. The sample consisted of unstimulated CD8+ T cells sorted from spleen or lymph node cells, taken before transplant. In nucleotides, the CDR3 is TGTGCCAGTAGTGAGGGACAGCCCAATCAGCCCCAGCATTTT. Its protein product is CASSEGQPNQPQHF.